This TCR delta chain was sequenced during a study of γδ T cells in repeated Plasmodium falciparum infection. About the research overall: The natural-infection arm compared Malian children under seasonal malaria with matched Australian children. Malaria-naive adults were infected with P. falciparum NF54 four times over around 640 days.

This clone was counted only a few times. Vgamma9/Vdelta2+ and Vdelta2-negative gammadelta T cells were flow-sorted from PBMC for bulk sequencing. Germline V lookup: CDR1 TSWWSYY, CDR2 QGS. V lost 6 bases and J lost 4; bases outside the gene matches: 26. CDR3 size: 20 residues. TCRdb fed the multiplex PCR reads to CATT. The sample holds around 50,000 delta-chain clones; over 1.5% are singletons and the top ten take over 12%. The rearrangement uses TRDV1 and TRDJ1, with 7 bases fitting TRDD3. The specimen sequenced was gamma-delta T cells from blood. The TCR was taken from a pool of human donors (malaria-infected and uninfected, not separated). In nucleotides, the CDR3 is TGTGCTCTTGGTTGGGCCATTCGCTGGGGGTTCCCCCCGGGTAGCGATAAACTCATCTTT. It specifies CALGWAIRWGFPPGSDKLIF.